The rows below give T cell receptor beta chains drawn from one sample of a study of T cell responses to AZD1222 COVID-19 vaccine. The assay was immunoSEQ multiplex PCR, and TCRdb's table has in-frame clones only and misses some. The sample lists tens of thousands of clones; about nine tenths were seen once. The specimen comprised peripheral blood, sampled 28 days after the second AZD1222 dose. All receptors derive from an adult who received the AZD1222 COVID-19 vaccine. CDR3s include the opening cysteine and the closing phenylalanine or tryptophan. The D gene is left open where the match is weak. The listing skips clone size in some rows; elsewhere it reads once, few, many or a size class.

D,V,J,size,length,CDR3,DNA
-,TRBV3-1/TRBV3-2,TRBJ1-5,-,15,CASSTGIRGNQPQHF,TGTGCCAGCAGCACAGGAATCAGGGGCAATCAGCCCCAGCATTTT
TRBD2,TRBV7-3,TRBJ2-1,-,15,CASSPRTAGVVEQFF,TGTGCCAGCAGCCCTCGAACCGCGGGAGTAGTTGAGCAGTTCTTC
TRBD2,TRBV7-3,TRBJ2-5,few,13,CASSLREGETQYF,TGTGCCAGCAGCTTAAGGGAGGGAGAGACCCAGTACTTC
TRBD2,TRBV5-1,TRBJ2-2,-,16,CASSLGIAGITGELFF,TGCGCCAGCAGCTTGGGAATAGCGGGAATTACCGGGGAGCTGTTTTTT
-,TRBV25-1,TRBJ2-3,-,12,CASSTISDTQYF,TGTGCCAGCAGTACAATAAGCGATACGCAGTATTTT
-,TRBV2,TRBJ2-7,-,13,CASSRTDNYEQYF,TGTGCCAGCAGTCGGACAGATAACTACGAGCAGTACTTC
-,TRBV7-9,TRBJ2-1,-,15,CASSSATLAYNEQFF,TGTGCCAGCAGCTCAGCCACGTTGGCCTACAATGAGCAGTTCTTC
TRBD1,TRBV9,TRBJ2-7,-,14,CASSVAPQGVEQYF,TGTGCCAGCAGCGTAGCCCCTCAGGGGGTCGAGCAGTACTTC
TRBD2,TRBV10-3,TRBJ2-1,-,15,CAISGSSGRAGEQFF,TGTGCCATCAGTGGTAGTAGCGGGAGGGCCGGGGAGCAGTTCTTC
-,TRBV30,TRBJ1-6,-,14,CAGDSNSYNSPLHF,TGTGCCGGAGACTCAAACTCCTATAATTCACCCCTCCACTTT
TRBD1,TRBV10-1,TRBJ2-3,-,15,CASSARQGGADTQYF,TGCGCCAGCAGTGCCCGACAGGGGGGCGCAGATACGCAGTATTTT
-,TRBV6-5,TRBJ2-1,-,16,CASSYSTGLPYNEQFF,TGTGCCAGCAGTTACTCGACAGGACTACCTTACAATGAGCAGTTCTTC
-,TRBV4-1,TRBJ2-7,-,15,CASSQEERANHEQYF,TGCGCCAGCAGCCAAGAGGAGCGGGCCAACCACGAGCAGTACTTC
TRBD1,TRBV30,TRBJ2-5,-,14,CAWTWGTGRETQYF,TGTGCCTGGACCTGGGGGACAGGGCGAGAGACCCAGTACTTC
-,TRBV3-1/TRBV3-2,TRBJ1-2,-,15,CASSQWGGDGYGYTF,TGTGCCAGCAGCCAATGGGGAGGGGACGGCTATGGCTACACCTTC
-,TRBV6-5,TRBJ2-1,-,14,CASSYPGEDNEQFF,TGTGCCAGCAGTTATCCGGGCGAAGACAATGAGCAGTTCTTC
TRBD2,TRBV5-4,TRBJ2-3,-,20,CASSLGANLAGGRTTDTQYF,TGTGCCAGCAGCTTGGGTGCGAACTTAGCGGGAGGACGAACCACAGATACGCAGTATTTT
-,TRBV10-2,TRBJ2-7,-,14,CASSADGFGAEQYF,TGCGCCAGCAGTGCAGACGGATTCGGCGCCGAGCAGTACTTC